The 24 T cell receptor beta chains below all came from one sample that was sequenced in a study of blood T cell repertoires in COVID-19. The assay was immunoSEQ multiplex PCR, and TCRdb's table has in-frame clones only and misses some. The sample lists about 50,000 clones; roughly 89% were seen once. Material for sequencing was peripheral blood. Source of these receptors: a man older than 75 with active or convalescent COVID-19.

The chain links TRBV7-9 to TRBJ2-5; maybe TRBD2 (6 bases). This CDR3 region has 14 residues. CDR1 SEHNR and CDR2 FQNEAQ come from the germline V gene (reference sequence). V was clipped by 7 bases and J by 3 bases, with 15 bases between them. The CDR3 DNA reads TGTGCCAGCACCGCGGGGAGCGTCAAAGAGACCCAGTACTTC. Translation gives CASTAGSVKETQYF.

The chain employs TRBV13 and TRBJ2-4; 9 bases map to TRBD2. Germline CDR1 reads PRHDT; CDR2 reads FYEKMQ (reference sequence). The J segment lost 0 bases and the V segment lost 4 bases, leaving 4 bases of the junction unmatched. The CDR3 contains 16 residues. CDR3 DNA sequence: TGTGCCAGCAGCTCATGGACTAGCGCAGCCAAAAACATTCAGTACTTC. Translating it yields CASSSWTSAAKNIQYF.

J is TRBJ2-1 and V is TRBV5-4; the match to TRBD2 covers 13 bases. With 4 bases clipped from V and 8 bases from J, the junction kept 6 bases outside the gene matches. This CDR3 spans 15 amino acids. CDR1 is SGHNT, CDR2 YYREEE, per germline (reference sequence). CDR3 residues: CASSARTSGSDEQFF. The CDR3 DNA sequence: TGTGCCAGCAGCGCGAGGACTAGCGGGAGCGATGAGCAGTTCTTC.

The V call is TRBV9, the J call TRBJ2-4, with D unclear. The V end was cut by 0 bases, the J end by 7 bases, with 11 bases between. CDR1 is SGDLS, CDR2 YYNGEE, per germline. This CDR3 comprises 14 residues. The CDR3 nucleotides read TGTGCCAGCAGCGTAGATGTTAGTAATAACATTCAGTACTTC. Translation gives CASSVDVSNNIQYF.

The rearrangement links TRBV2 to TRBJ1-5, with 9 bases aligning to TRBD1. Losses at the gene ends were 10 bases for V and 1 base for J; bases not matched to a gene: 11. The CDR3 covers 16 residues. Germline V gives CDR1 SNHLY, CDR2 FYNNEI. Written as DNA, the CDR3 is TGTGCCACCTCACGGGACAGGGTAGTGAGCAATCAGCCCCAGCATTTT. Protein: CATSRDRVVSNQPQHF.

The chain combines TRBV11-2 with TRBJ2-7; 7 nucleotides line up with TRBD2. V lost 6 bases, J lost 4 bases, and 6 bases stayed unmatched. Germline CDR1 is SGHAT and CDR2 is FQNNGV. The CDR3 covers 13 residues. The CDR3 loop is CASRPAGIYEQYF. In DNA, the CDR3 is TGTGCCAGCAGGCCAGCGGGAATTTACGAGCAGTACTTC.

The genes are TRBV11-2 and TRBJ1-6; D gene unclear. Germline V gene sequence: CDR1 SGHAT, CDR2 FQNNGV. The CDR3 is made up of 15 amino acids. Trimming took 5 bases from V and 11 from J, leaving 19 bases between them. The CDR3 DNA follows: TGTGCCAGCAGCCCCGACCCGGCTAGAGGGACACCCCTCCACTTT. Amino acid sequence: CASSPDPARGTPLHF.

This rearrangement joins TRBV19 to TRBJ2-3, with D perhaps matching TRBD1 (5 bases). The CDR3 has 16 amino acids. V lost 1 base and J lost 1, with 12 bases in between. Germline V gene data show CDR1 as LNHDA and CDR2 as SQIVND (reference sequence). The CDR3 protein is CASSIATGTRTDTQYF. In DNA, the CDR3 is TGTGCCAGTAGTATAGCTACAGGAACCCGCACAGATACGCAGTATTTT.

The rearrangement uses TRBV6-6 and TRBJ1-1; weak D call: TRBD1 (6 bases). Germline values: CDR1 MNHNY, CDR2 SVGAGI (reference sequence). This CDR3 region has 15 residues. Between the trimmed V and J ends, which lost 2 bases and 1 base, there was a span of 11 bases. Here the CDR3 reads CASSYPQTGNTEAFF. The DNA of the CDR3 is TGTGCCAGCAGTTACCCCCAGACAGGGAACACTGAAGCTTTCTTT.

The chain employs TRBV2 and TRBJ2-1; 9 bases match TRBD1. The CDR3 length is 15 residues. V was clipped by 8 bases and J by 1 base; unmatched bases: 6. Germline CDR1 SNHLY, CDR2 FYNNEI. The CDR3 protein is CASGGQGGSYNEQFF. CDR3 DNA: TGTGCCAGCGGGGGACAGGGAGGTTCCTACAATGAGCAGTTCTTC.

This sequence joins TRBV3-1 (or the pseudogene TRBV3-2) and TRBJ1-4, with TRBD1 identical over 7 bases. The CDR3 runs to 16 residues. With V trimmed by 5 bases and J by 0 bases, 6 bases remained unmatched. Looked up from germline, CDR1 is LGHDT and CDR2 is YNNKEL (reference sequence). The CDR3 DNA is TGTGCCAGCAGCAAGGGGACAGTTGCAACTAATGAAAAACTGTTTTTT. Its protein product is CASSKGTVATNEKLFF.

This rearrangement joins TRBV30 to TRBJ2-5, with 8 bases fitting TRBD1. This CDR3 is built from 14 residues. V was clipped by 2 bases and J by 5 bases; unmatched bases: 7. Germline loops: CDR1 GTSNPN, CDR2 SVGIG (reference sequence). CDR3 loop: CAWSPQGVRETQYF. CDR3 coding DNA: TGTGCCTGGAGTCCACAGGGGGTAAGGGAGACCCAGTACTTC. Complete variable domain (other parts from reference TRBV30 and TRBJ2-5): SQTIHQWPATLVQPVGSPLSLECTVEGTSNPNLYWYRQAAGRGLQLLFYSVGIGQISSEVPQNLSASRPQDRQFILSSKKLLLSDSGFYLCAWSPQGVRETQYFGPGTRLLVL.

This clone appeared once. The rearrangement joins TRBV3-1 (or the pseudogene TRBV3-2) to TRBJ1-5, with D perhaps TRBD1 (5 bases). Germline V gene lookup returns CDR1 LGHDT and CDR2 YNNKEL (reference sequence). The CDR3 covers 15 residues. Trimming cost V 4 bases and J 3 bases, with 13 bases left between them. The CDR3 region is CASSPFRQPNQPQHF. CDR3 DNA sequence: TGTGCCAGCAGCCCCTTTAGACAGCCCAATCAGCCCCAGCATTTT.

The CDR3 coding sequence is TGTGCCACCAGTGATCCCGCGGGGGTCCGCACAGATACGCAGTATTTT. Amino acid sequence: CATSDPAGVRTDTQYF. This chain links TRBV24-1 with TRBJ2-3; 7 bases are shared with TRBD2. The length of the CDR3 is 16 residues. Germline lookup yields CDR1 KGHDR and CDR2 SFDVKD. The junction had 6 bases not matched to a gene; V was cut back by 3 bases and J by 1 base.

The chain uses TRBV24-1 and TRBJ2-1, with D uncertain. CDR1 and CDR2 from the germline V gene are KGHDR and SFDVKD. The CDR3 has 11 amino acids. The V gene lost 8 bases and the J gene lost 7 bases, with 8 bases spanning the gap. The CDR3 DNA follows: TGTGCCACCACGGGTGGTAATGAGCAGTTCTTC. It yields the protein CATTGGNEQFF.

CDR3 nucleotide sequence: TGTGCCAGCAGCAAAGTACAGAGGGGGACGGGGTCAGATACGCAGTATTTT. Amino acids: CASSKVQRGTGSDTQYF. The chain has TRBV21-1 and TRBJ2-3; TRBD1 is taken as the D call from the table, unchecked against the DNA. TRBV21-1 is recorded as a pseudogene. This CDR3 has 17 residues.

The chain combines TRBV7-7 with TRBJ2-5; D perhaps matches TRBD2 (6 bases). This CDR3 has 14 residues. Per germline, CDR1 SSHAT and CDR2 FNYEAQ (reference sequence). V shed 5 bases and J shed 5 bases, with 15 bases lying between them. The CDR3 protein is CASSQSGSGETQYF. The CDR3 coding sequence is TGTGCCAGCAGCCAATCGGGAAGCGGGGAGACCCAGTACTTC.

The chain has TRBV5-4 and TRBJ2-7; D may be TRBD1 (6 bases). Germline-derived CDR1 and CDR2 are SGHNT and YYREEE (reference sequence). There are 13 residues in the CDR3. Trimming left V 4 bases short and J 1 base short, with 9 bases between. CDR3 coding DNA: TGTGCCAGCAGCGTTGGACAGTCCTACGAGCAGTACTTC. Amino acid sequence: CASSVGQSYEQYF.

The chain combines TRBV5-4 with TRBJ2-5, with D possibly TRBD2 on 5 matching bases. Trimming removed 6 bases from V and 5 bases from J, with 23 bases in between. This CDR3 has 16 residues. Germline V gene lookup returns CDR1 SGHNT and CDR2 YYREEE (reference sequence). CDR3 nucleotides: TGTGCCAGCAACCGGGGTGGGAGCGAGGGTTGGGAGACCCAGTACTTC. Amino acids: CASNRGGSEGWETQYF.

The CDR3: CASSPGLSTDTQYF. The CDR3 nucleotides read TGTGCCAGCAGCCCGGGACTTAGCACAGATACGCAGTATTTT. The V call is TRBV11-2, the J call TRBJ2-3; tentative D call: TRBD2 (6 bases). V gave up 5 bases and J gave up 0 bases, with 9 bases separating them. Per germline, CDR1 SGHAT and CDR2 FQNNGV. This CDR3 is 14 amino acids long.

V usage is TRBV6-5 and J usage is TRBJ2-5, with D tentatively TRBD2 (6 bases). The germline CDR1 and CDR2 sequences are MNHEY and SVGAGI. The CDR3 length is 15 residues. Trimming pared 0 bases from V and 4 bases from J, leaving 12 bases between. In nucleotides, the CDR3 is TGTGCCAGCAGTTACTCGAGGGGACTGGGAGAGACCCAGTACTTC. It codes for CASSYSRGLGETQYF.

The V call is TRBV19, the J call TRBJ2-1; 7 bases fit TRBD1. CDR3 length equals 13 residues. Germline V gene data show CDR1 as LNHDA and CDR2 as SQIVND (reference sequence). The V and J ends lost 6 bases and 7 bases, in that order; junction bases with no gene match: 6. CDR3 sequence: CASSPDRTNEQFF. The CDR3 nucleotides are TGTGCCAGTAGCCCGGACAGGACAAATGAGCAGTTCTTC.

V is TRBV6-5 and J is TRBJ2-7, with D maybe TRBD2 (7 bases). Looked up from germline, CDR1 is MNHEY and CDR2 is SVGAGI. CDR3 length equals 15 residues. Trimming stripped 0 bases from V and 4 bases from J, with 13 bases between. The DNA of the CDR3 is TGTGCCAGCAGTTACTCGAGAGGGGGGGCGTACGAGCAGTACTTC. This sequence encodes CASSYSRGGAYEQYF.

This chain joins TRBV30 and TRBJ2-7, with TRBD1 matching over 10 bases. J was trimmed by 4 bases and V by 6 bases; bases with no gene match: 9. Germline CDR1 reads GTSNPN; CDR2 reads SVGIG (reference sequence). CDR3 length: 14 amino acids. The CDR3 DNA follows: TGTGCCTGTCAACCGGGACAGGGGCGATACGAGCAGTACTTC. Its translation is CACQPGQGRYEQYF.